The 17 T cell receptor beta chains below were found in one sample sequenced in a study of blood T cells in healthy people across ages. Primed by a sample-barcoded 5' primer and a J-beta primer mix, a second PCR proceeded for about 6 to 12 cycles. TCRdb recomputed calls from the 5' RACE reads with MiXCR, one row per CDR3 protein. This table holds approximately 1.5 million distinct CDR3 sequences, roughly 43% found once. The sequencing sample was made of blood. The receptors here all came from a woman aged 18-35 years in good health.

Only a few counts were recorded for this clonotype. This chain uses TRBV12-3 or TRBV12-4 with TRBJ2-3; D could derive from TRBD1 or TRBD2 (5 bases each). The CDR3 has 13 residues. Trimming shortened V by 5 bases and J by 3 bases, and 9 bases separated the two germline ends. The CDR3, as DNA: TGTGCCAGCAGTGCCTGGGGGACAGATACGCAGTATTTT. Translated: CASSAWGTDTQYF.

The CDR3 DNA reads TGCGCCAGCAGCCAAAATGGCTATGGCTACACCTTC. This gives the protein CASSQNGYGYTF. The rearrangement uses TRBV4-3 and TRBJ1-2; no clear D gene. The CDR3 totals 12 residues. Trimming shortened V by 2 bases and J by 4 bases, and 5 bases separated the two germline ends. The germline V gene encodes CDR1 LGHNA and CDR2 YSLEER.

This clonotype showed up just a few times. This rearrangement joins TRBV12-3 or TRBV12-4 to TRBJ2-1; 9 positions match TRBD1. V lost 2 bases and J lost 8; bases outside the gene matches: 10. This CDR3 comprises 16 residues. CDR3 coding DNA: TGTGCCAGCAGTTTAATCGGGACAGGGTTACAAGATGAGCAGTTCTTC. This codes for CASSLIGTGLQDEQFF.

V and J are TRBV7-9 and TRBJ2-1, with 7 nucleotides matching TRBD2. This CDR3 has 16 amino acids. Trimming took 7 bases from V and 4 from J; bases not matched to a gene: 13. Germline assignment: CDR1 SEHNR and CDR2 FQNEAQ (reference sequence). The CDR3 is CASMILRDYNYNEQFF. The CDR3 DNA reads as TGTGCCAGCATGATACTCCGGGACTACAATTACAATGAGCAGTTCTTC.

V gene TRBV7-9 combines with J gene TRBJ2-2; the match to TRBD2 covers 13 bases. The trim removed 3 bases at V and 7 bases at J, leaving 8 bases unmatched. The CDR3 is made up of 17 amino acids. Germline CDR1 reads SEHNR; CDR2 reads FQNEAQ (reference sequence). The CDR3 nucleotides read TGTGCCAGCAGCTTTCCCGGACTAGCGGGAGAGGTCGGGGAGCTGTTTTTT. Protein: CASSFPGLAGEVGELFF.

As regards this clonotype: A much larger clone is a single base away; this may be a read error. The chain combines TRBV4-1 with TRBJ1-2; D possibly corresponds to TRBD1 (6 bases). Per the germline V gene, CDR1 is MGHRA and CDR2 is YSYEKL. There are 15 residues in the CDR3. V lost 0 bases to trimming and J lost 6 bases, with 14 bases between them. CDR3 DNA sequence: TGCGCCAGCAGCCAAGATCACCTGGGGGCGAATGGCTACACCTTC. Translation: CASSQDHLGANGYTF.

This clonotype was counted between two and nine times. The chain combines TRBV6-2 or TRBV6-3 with TRBJ1-1; 8 bases fit TRBD1. The V and J ends lost 4 bases and 4 bases, in that order; junction bases with no gene match: 14. Germline CDR1 reads MNHEY; CDR2 reads SVGEGT. This CDR3 is 17 amino acids long. CDR3 nucleotide sequence: TGTGCCAGCAGTTTTCGCGGACAGGGTTTTCTCGGCACTGAAGCTTTCTTT. As protein: CASSFRGQGFLGTEAFF.

This sequence joins TRBV9 and TRBJ2-4; D might be TRBD1 or TRBD2, each matching 5 bases. Germline V gene lookup returns CDR1 SGDLS and CDR2 YYNGEE. This CDR3 region has 15 residues. V gave up 0 bases and J gave up 5 bases, with 12 bases separating them. The CDR3 nucleotides read TGTGCCAGCAGCGTAGTAGCGTCAGGGCAAAACATTCAGTACTTC. Translating it yields CASSVVASGQNIQYF.

The gene calls are TRBV9 and TRBJ2-3, with 9 nucleotides matching TRBD2. V lost 0 bases to trimming and J lost 5 bases; unmatched junction nucleotides: 10. The CDR3 is 17 residues long. From germline, CDR1 is SGDLS and CDR2 YYNGEE. CDR3 sequence reads: CASSVGYSGGERDTQYF. The CDR3 DNA follows: TGTGCCAGCAGCGTAGGTTATAGCGGGGGAGAACGAGATACGCAGTATTTT.

The rearrangement links TRBV20-1 to TRBJ1-2; D not resolved. V lost 6 bases, J lost 8 bases, and 13 bases lay in between. Germline lookup yields CDR1 DFQATT and CDR2 SNEGSKA (reference sequence). This CDR3 region has 11 residues. The CDR3 nucleotides read TGCAGTGCCGGCAGCGGTTTGGGCTACACCTTC. It encodes CSAGSGLGYTF.

This chain connects TRBV6-2 or TRBV6-3 to TRBJ1-5; D unclear. Trimming shortened V by 2 bases and J by 4 bases, and 9 bases separated the two germline ends. Germline V gene data show CDR1 as MNHEY and CDR2 as SVGEGT. The CDR3 runs 14 residues. CDR3 in DNA: TGTGCCAGCAGTTACGTACAGCCGAATCAGCCCCAGCATTTT. This encodes CASSYVQPNQPQHF.

This clonotype was seen a handful of times. The chain carries TRBV4-2 and TRBJ2-4, with D maybe TRBD2 (6 bases). The CDR3 contains 21 residues. V was cut by 0 bases and J by 3 bases, with 27 bases left in between. From germline, CDR1 is LGHNA and CDR2 YNFKEQ. CDR3 in amino acids: CASSQDPPGLDSGPGKNIQYF. The DNA for the CDR3 is TGTGCCAGCAGCCAAGATCCGCCGGGACTCGACTCTGGACCAGGCAAAAACATTCAGTACTTC.

V is TRBV7-2 and J is TRBJ1-1, with 8 nucleotides matching TRBD1. The CDR3 spans 16 residues. The ends lost 4 bases at V and 2 bases at J; junction bases unmatched: 9. CDR1 SGHTA and CDR2 FQGNSA come from the germline V gene. CDR3 amino acids: CASSSRGQGSNTEAFF. The CDR3 bases are TGTGCCAGCAGCTCCCGAGGACAGGGCTCTAACACTGAAGCTTTCTTT. The whole variable domain, filled in from reference TRBV7-2 and TRBJ1-1, reads GAGVSQSPSNKVTEKGKDVELRCDPISGHTALYWYRQSLGQGLEFLIYFQGNSAPDKSGLPSDRFSAERTGGSVSTLTIQRTQQEDSAVYLCASSSRGQGSNTEAFFGQGTRLTVV.

The chain couples TRBV10-1 to TRBJ2-5, with 8 bases aligning to TRBD1. CDR1 is WNHNN, CDR2 SYGVQD, per germline (reference sequence). The CDR3 length is 13 residues. J was trimmed by 11 bases and V by 10 bases; bases with no gene match: 15. The CDR3 DNA reads TGCGCCACCTCGGGACAGGTTAACAATGAGCAGTACTTC. Translation gives CATSGQVNNEQYF.

The chain combines TRBV20-1 with TRBJ2-5; possible D gene TRBD1, 5 bases. CDR1 DFQATT and CDR2 SNEGSKA come from the germline V gene (reference sequence). V lost 1 base and J lost 2, with 8 bases in between. The CDR3 covers 13 residues. The CDR3 here is CSARGGHQETQYF. As DNA, the CDR3 is TGCAGTGCTAGAGGGGGCCATCAAGAGACCCAGTACTTC.

The chain carries TRBV29-1 and TRBJ1-2; possibly TRBD1 for D (5 bases). Trimming shortened V by 5 bases and J by 4 bases, and 11 bases separated the two germline ends. This CDR3 has 12 residues. Germline CDR1 SQVTM, CDR2 ANQGSEA. CDR3 region: CSVLGGSYGYTF. Here the CDR3 DNA reads TGCAGCGTTCTTGGGGGATCCTATGGCTACACCTTC.

The chain uses TRBV7-2 and TRBJ1-2; D not resolved. The CDR3 contains 16 residues. Trimming cost V 2 bases and J 2 bases, with 15 bases left between them. Germline values: CDR1 SGHTA, CDR2 FQGNSA. The CDR3 region has the DNA TGTGCCAGCAGCTTATTGGGGATACCGGGCAACTATGGCTACACCTTC. The encoded protein is CASSLLGIPGNYGYTF.